This is a list of T cell receptor beta chains from one sample in a study of OX40 agonist ivuxolimab in advanced cancers. Data came from immunoSEQ multiplex PCR; TCRdb stores just in-frame clones and leaves some out. This sample yields over 85,000 clones, of which roughly nine tenths are seen a single time; 0.31% belongs to the top ten. The sample consisted of CD4+ or CD8+ T cells sorted from blood, taken in a trial of the OX40 agonist ivuxolimab. The receptors were sampled from an adult with an advanced solid tumor such as melanoma, head and neck, liver or kidney cancer. Both conserved end residues are part of each CDR3. Each record gives: D gene, clone size, J gene, V gene, CDR3 protein, CDR3 DNA. A D gene is named only where the DNA matches it firmly. Clone size, where shown, is once, few, many, or a class for clones that have expanded.

TRBD2,NA,TRBJ2-2,TRBV9,CASSSGLAIWTGELFF,TGTGCCAGCAGCTCCGGACTAGCGATTTGGACCGGGGAGCTGTTTTTT
NA,once,TRBJ2-3,TRBV5-1,CASSPGGVKDTQYF,TGCGCCAGCAGCCCCGGAGGTGTGAAAGATACGCAGTATTTT
NA,once,TRBJ2-3,TRBV11-3,CASSPRTYTDTQYF,TGTGCCAGCAGCCCCCGGACTTACACAGATACGCAGTATTTT
TRBD2,NA,TRBJ2-3,TRBV10-3,CAIGGATSGADTQYF,TGTGCCATCGGGGGGGCTACTAGCGGCGCAGATACGCAGTATTTT
NA,NA,TRBJ2-1,TRBV18,CASSPQGSYNEQFF,TGTGCCAGCTCACCACAGGGCTCCTACAATGAGCAGTTCTTC
NA,NA,TRBJ2-7,TRBV11-2,CASSFVGTSGYEQYF,TGTGCCAGCAGCTTCGTCGGGACCAGCGGCTACGAGCAGTACTTC
NA,NA,TRBJ2-1,TRBV2,CASSEYERSYNEQFF,TGTGCCAGCAGTGAATACGAGCGCTCCTACAATGAGCAGTTCTTC
TRBD2,NA,TRBJ2-1,TRBV7-2,CASSHQTSGRNYNEQFF,TGTGCCAGCAGCCATCAGACTAGCGGGAGAAACTACAATGAGCAGTTCTTC
NA,NA,TRBJ2-3,TRBV19,CASTQDTQYF,TGTGCCAGCACTCAAGATACGCAGTATTTT
NA,NA,TRBJ1-4,TRBV6-6,CASSYFGGNEKLFF,TGTGCCAGCAGTTATTTTGGCGGTAATGAAAAACTGTTTTTT